Listed here are 15 T cell receptor beta chains from one sample, sequenced in a study of regulatory T cells in long-lasting Graves disease. The time point is: newly diagnosed GD, antithyroid drugs for less than 3 months. PBMC-extracted RNA yielded the TCR library. Arm-PCR of CDR3 regions and iRepertoire HTBI primers were used to build TCR beta libraries. Using its own MiXCR run on the multiplex PCR reads, TCRdb lists one record per CDR3 protein. This sample carries around 450,000 distinct CDR3 sequences, 15% of them seen once, and the ten largest clones take 15% to 20%. The data were also submitted as part of a second study, on T cells in Graves' hyperthyroidism and ophthalmopathy.

Sequenced here: peripheral blood mononuclear cells (PBMCs), sampled at new diagnosis, from a patient treated with antithyroid drugs. Receptors originate from a woman in her twenties or thirties with Graves disease.

A few counts support this clonotype. The chain recombines TRBV7-8 with TRBJ1-6; D remains ambiguous. CDR1 is SGHVS, CDR2 FQNEAQ, per germline. The CDR3 loop spans 16 amino acids. The germline V and J ends were trimmed by 5 bases and 2 bases, with 13 bases remaining between them. This CDR3 is CASSPKAGTYNSPLHF. The CDR3 region has the DNA TGTGCCAGCAGCCCGAAGGCCGGGACCTATAATTCACCCCTCCACTTT.

This clonotype appeared a few times. The chain has TRBV4-2 and TRBJ2-2, with 14 bases fitting TRBD2. Looked up from germline, CDR1 is LGHNA and CDR2 is YNFKEQ. This CDR3 region has 18 residues. V was clipped by 4 bases and J by 4 bases; unmatched bases: 8. The CDR3 DNA follows: TGTGCCAGCAGCCGAGGGACTAGCGGGGGAATGGTCACCGGGGAGCTGTTTTTT. The encoded protein is CASSRGTSGGMVTGELFF.

This clonotype was seen more than once but under ten times. A much larger clone is a single base away; this may be a read error. The chain combines TRBV27 with TRBJ2-3, with D possibly called TRBD1 or TRBD2 (5 bases each). The CDR3 contains 14 residues. Germline CDR1 MNHEY, CDR2 SMNVEV (reference sequence). CDR3 sequence: CASSLARDGYTRYF. The DNA for the CDR3 is TGTGCCAGCAGTTTGGCCCGGGACGGTTATACGCGGTATTTT.

This clonotype has a count of ten or more. The J gene is TRBJ2-7, the V gene TRBV12-3 or TRBV12-4; 9 bases line up with TRBD2. V lost 4 bases to trimming and J lost 4 bases; unmatched junction nucleotides: 14. CDR3 size: 17 residues. CDR3 sequence: CASSSPRMVAGEYEQYF. Here the CDR3 DNA reads TGTGCCAGCAGTTCCCCCAGGATGGTAGCGGGAGAATACGAGCAGTACTTC.

This clonotype occurred many times. The chain has TRBV12-3 or TRBV12-4 and TRBJ1-1; D is possibly TRBD1 (5 bases). This CDR3 comprises 19 residues. V lost 1 base, J lost 0 bases, and 21 bases lay in between. The CDR3 coding sequence is TGTGCCAGCAGTTTAGGTGTTGGGCAGGGACGTATTATGAACACTGAAGCTTTCTTT. It codes for CASSLGVGQGRIMNTEAFF.

This clonotype occurred many times. The genes are TRBV29-1 and TRBJ2-1, with 14 bases aligning to TRBD2. Trimming cost V 6 bases and J 2 bases; bases outside gene matches: 6. Germline CDR1 SQVTM, CDR2 ANQGSEA. CDR3 size: 16 residues. The CDR3 DNA is TGCAGCGTCGCCGGGACTAGCGGGAGTGCCTACAATGAGCAGTTCTTC. Amino acid sequence: CSVAGTSGSAYNEQFF.

This clonotype was picked up many times. The chain combines TRBV3-1 with TRBJ2-1; 11 nucleotides line up with TRBD2. V lost 9 bases to trimming and J lost 6 bases; unmatched junction nucleotides: 7. Germline assignment: CDR1 LGHDT and CDR2 YNNKEL (reference sequence). CDR3 length: 14 amino acids. CDR3 in amino acids: CASLSGRGANEQFF. CDR3 nucleotides: TGTGCCAGTCTTAGCGGGAGGGGAGCCAATGAGCAGTTCTTC.

There are many counts of this clonotype. The rearrangement uses TRBV10-3 and TRBJ2-7; tentatively, D is TRBD1 or TRBD2 (6 bases each). Trimming stripped 6 bases from V and 2 bases from J, with 11 bases between. The CDR3 spans 13 residues. Per the germline V gene, CDR1 is ENHRY and CDR2 is SYGVKD. In nucleotides, the CDR3 is TGTGCCATCAGGGGGGCGGGGCCCTACGAGCAGTACTTC. This gives the protein CAIRGAGPYEQYF.

The chain carries TRBV27 and TRBJ1-1; D call uncertain. The CDR3 consists of 15 residues. Trimming stripped 2 bases from V and 1 base from J, with 11 bases between. Looked up from germline, CDR1 is MNHEY and CDR2 is SMNVEV (reference sequence). CDR3 region: CASSLTENANTEAFF. As DNA, the CDR3 is TGTGCCAGCAGTTTAACAGAAAACGCGAACACTGAAGCTTTCTTT.

This clonotype was seen more than once but under ten times. The chain couples TRBV7-7 to TRBJ2-1, with D tentatively TRBD2 (7 bases). V gave up 3 bases and J gave up 1 base, with 16 bases separating them. The CDR3 totals 17 residues. In germline, CDR1 is SSHAT, CDR2 FNYEAQ (reference sequence). For the CDR3, the DNA is TGTGCCAGCAGCTTGGGGGGGGGGCTTACGTCCTACAATGAGCAGTTCTTC. Amino acids: CASSLGGGLTSYNEQFF.

This sequence joins TRBV9 and TRBJ2-3, with 7 bases fitting TRBD1. There are 14 residues in the CDR3. V lost 4 bases and J lost 8; bases outside the gene matches: 10. Looked up from germline, CDR1 is SGDLS and CDR2 is YYNGEE. The CDR3 DNA reads TGTGCCAGCAGCCCTGCAGGGGGAGTGGGTACGCAGTATTTT. This encodes CASSPAGGVGTQYF.

V is TRBV3-1 and J is TRBJ2-1, with D tentatively TRBD1 (7 bases). The germline CDR1 and CDR2 sequences are LGHDT and YNNKEL (reference sequence). Between the trimmed V and J ends, which lost 3 bases and 4 bases, there was a span of 22 bases. The CDR3 runs 18 residues. The CDR3 DNA sequence: TGTGCCAGCAGCCAGAGGGGTCCAGGGGGGAGGACTTACAATGAGCAGTTCTTC. Its protein is CASSQRGPGGRTYNEQFF.

This clonotype was detected ten times or more. V gene TRBV2 combines with J gene TRBJ1-5; no clear D. Germline V gives CDR1 SNHLY, CDR2 FYNNEI. V lost 6 bases, J lost 0 bases, and 12 bases lay in between. The CDR3 runs 15 residues. The CDR3 loop reads CASRGPAYSNQPQHF. CDR3 sequence (DNA): TGTGCCAGCAGAGGACCCGCTTATAGCAATCAGCCCCAGCATTTT.

In this sample, this clonotype turned up many times. The chain joins TRBV20-1 to TRBJ2-5, with TRBD2 matching over 7 bases. The junction had 11 bases not matched to a gene; V was cut back by 6 bases and J by 7 bases. CDR1 DFQATT and CDR2 SNEGSKA come from the germline V gene (reference sequence). CDR3 size: 13 residues. CDR3 sequence (DNA): TGCAGTGCCTCTCGCGGGAGCGGTCGGACCCAGTACTTC. Protein sequence: CSASRGSGRTQYF.

With respect to this clonotype: A read error may explain this, as a much larger clone is one base away. The chain combines TRBV27 with TRBJ2-3; D unclear. The assigned J gene may be wrong: the sequence end matches TRBJ1-5 better. The CDR3 has 18 residues. Germline lookup yields CDR1 MNHEY and CDR2 SMNVEV (reference sequence). The CDR3 region has the DNA TGTGCCAGCAGTTTATCGATGGCTGGCGGGAGGTTTCCCGCTACGCAGCATTTT. It yields the protein CASSLSMAGGRFPATQHF.